This T cell receptor (beta chain) was observed in a study of PD-1 blockade in classical Hodgkin lymphoma. About the study: Each patient was given nivolumab 3 mg/kg through a vein every 2 weeks. Overall study findings and caveats: Healthy donors were reported to have higher baseline TCR diversity than newly diagnosed patients. Nivolumab initiation under 1 year post-ASCT meant exclusion. Newly diagnosed and completely responding patients shared comparable baseline diversity.

Following autologous stem cell transplantation, relapse occurred in every patient, and exposure to brentuximab vedotin varied. The V gene end was trimmed by 0 bases and the J gene end by 4 bases; junction bases not matched to a gene: 5. The CDR3 runs to 15 residues. CDR1 and CDR2 (germline): WNHNN, SYGVQD (reference sequence). Only in-frame clones appear in the TCRdb table, and some are missing; sequencing was by immunoSEQ multiplex PCR. The data show about 26,000 clones, around 69% seen once. A word on this clone: Its specificity is unknown.

The TCR comes from a human donor with classical Hodgkin lymphoma. The chain has TRBV10-1 and TRBJ1-2; 7 bases agree with TRBD1. Sequencing used peripheral blood mononuclear cells (PBMCs), obtained before the second cycle of nivolumab. The CDR3 sequence is CASSESRGPAYGYTF. Here the CDR3 DNA reads TGCGCCAGCAGTGAGTCGAGGGGGCCGGCCTATGGCTACACCTTC.